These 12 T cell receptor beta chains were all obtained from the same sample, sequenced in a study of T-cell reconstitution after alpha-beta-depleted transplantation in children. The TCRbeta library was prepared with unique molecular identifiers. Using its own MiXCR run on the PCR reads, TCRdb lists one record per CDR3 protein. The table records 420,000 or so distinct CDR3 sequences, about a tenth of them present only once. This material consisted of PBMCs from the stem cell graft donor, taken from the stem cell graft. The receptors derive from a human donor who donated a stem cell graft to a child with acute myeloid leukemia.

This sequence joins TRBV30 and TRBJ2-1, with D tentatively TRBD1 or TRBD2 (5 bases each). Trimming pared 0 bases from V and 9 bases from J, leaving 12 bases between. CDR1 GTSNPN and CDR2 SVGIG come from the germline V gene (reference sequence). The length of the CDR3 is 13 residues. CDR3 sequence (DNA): TGTGCCTGGAGTGTCGAGGGACCCCGTGAGCAGTTCTTC. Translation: CAWSVEGPREQFF.

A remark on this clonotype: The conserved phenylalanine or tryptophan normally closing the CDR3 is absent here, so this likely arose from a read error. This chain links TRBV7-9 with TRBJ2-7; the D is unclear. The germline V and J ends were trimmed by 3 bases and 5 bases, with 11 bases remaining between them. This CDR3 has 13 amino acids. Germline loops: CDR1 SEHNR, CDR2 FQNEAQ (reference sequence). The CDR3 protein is CASSFWDGNEQYS. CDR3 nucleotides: TGTGCCAGCAGCTTTTGGGATGGTAACGAGCAGTACTCC.

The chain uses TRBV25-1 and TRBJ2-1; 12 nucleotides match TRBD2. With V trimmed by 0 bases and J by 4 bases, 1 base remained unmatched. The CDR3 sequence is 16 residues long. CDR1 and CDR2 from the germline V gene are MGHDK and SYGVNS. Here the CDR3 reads CASSEYGLAGYNEQFF. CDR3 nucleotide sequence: TGTGCCAGCAGTGAATATGGACTAGCGGGGTACAATGAGCAGTTCTTC. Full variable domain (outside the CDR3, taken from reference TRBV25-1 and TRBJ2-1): EADIYQTPRYLVIGTGKKITLECSQTMGHDKMYWYQQDPGMELHLIHYSYGVNSTEKGDLSSESTVSRIRTEHFPLTLESARPSHTSQYLCASSEYGLAGYNEQFFGPGTRLTVL.

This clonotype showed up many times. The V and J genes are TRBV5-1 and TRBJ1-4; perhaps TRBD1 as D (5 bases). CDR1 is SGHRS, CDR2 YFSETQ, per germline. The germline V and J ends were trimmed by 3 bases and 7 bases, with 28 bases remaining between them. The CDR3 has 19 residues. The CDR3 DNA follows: TGCGCCAGCAGCTCCTCCGACAGCCGGGGCTCCATCCGGGGTGAAAAACTGTTTTTT. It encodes CASSSSDSRGSIRGEKLFF.

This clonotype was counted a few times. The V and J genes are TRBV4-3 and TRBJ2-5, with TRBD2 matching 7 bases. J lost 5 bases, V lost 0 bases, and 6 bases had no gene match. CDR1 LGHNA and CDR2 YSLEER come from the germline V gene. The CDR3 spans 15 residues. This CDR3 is CASSQDLHGGETQYF. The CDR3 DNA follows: TGCGCCAGCAGCCAAGATCTCCACGGGGGGGAGACCCAGTACTTC.

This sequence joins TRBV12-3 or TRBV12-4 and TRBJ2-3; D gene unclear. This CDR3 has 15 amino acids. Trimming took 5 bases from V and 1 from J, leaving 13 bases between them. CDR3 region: CASSPPAVGTDTQYF. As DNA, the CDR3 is TGTGCCAGCAGTCCCCCGGCGGTGGGCACAGATACGCAGTATTTT.

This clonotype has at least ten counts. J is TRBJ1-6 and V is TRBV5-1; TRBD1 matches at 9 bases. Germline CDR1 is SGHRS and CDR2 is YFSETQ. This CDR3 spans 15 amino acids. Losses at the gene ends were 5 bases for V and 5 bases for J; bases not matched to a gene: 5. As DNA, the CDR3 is TGCGCCAGCAGGTCCGGGACAGGGAATAATTCACCCCTCCACTTT. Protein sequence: CASRSGTGNNSPLHF.

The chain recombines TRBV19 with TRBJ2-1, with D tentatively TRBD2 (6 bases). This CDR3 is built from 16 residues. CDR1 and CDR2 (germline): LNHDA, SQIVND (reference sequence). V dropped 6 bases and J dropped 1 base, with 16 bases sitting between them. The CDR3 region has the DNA TGTGCCAGTAGCCTGACTAGTAGGGGATCCTACAATGAGCAGTTCTTC. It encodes CASSLTSRGSYNEQFF.

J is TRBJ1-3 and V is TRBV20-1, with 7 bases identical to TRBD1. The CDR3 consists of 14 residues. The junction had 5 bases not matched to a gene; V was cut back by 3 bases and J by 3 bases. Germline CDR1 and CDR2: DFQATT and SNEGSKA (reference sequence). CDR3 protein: CSASGDRDGNTIYF. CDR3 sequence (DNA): TGCAGTGCTAGCGGAGACAGGGATGGAAACACCATATATTTT.

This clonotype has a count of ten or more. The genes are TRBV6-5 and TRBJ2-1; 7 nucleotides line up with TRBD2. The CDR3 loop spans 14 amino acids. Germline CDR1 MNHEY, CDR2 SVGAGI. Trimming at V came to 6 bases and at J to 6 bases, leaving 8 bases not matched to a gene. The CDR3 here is CASSPRTRSNEQFF. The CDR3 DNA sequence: TGTGCCAGCAGCCCCAGGACTAGGAGCAATGAGCAGTTCTTC.

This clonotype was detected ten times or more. CDR3 in DNA: TGCAGCGTTGAGCAGAGGCTGGCCACTGAAGCTTTCTTT. Its protein is CSVEQRLATEAFF. The V call is TRBV29-1, the J call TRBJ1-1, with unresolved D. The CDR3 sequence is 13 residues long. Trimming shortened V by 3 bases and J by 4 bases, and 12 bases separated the two germline ends. Germline-derived CDR1 and CDR2 are SQVTM and ANQGSEA.

DNA for the CDR3: TGCAGTGCTAGACCCGGGACAGGGAGTCCCTACGAGCAGTACTTC. It is translated as CSARPGTGSPYEQYF. The chain has TRBV20-1 and TRBJ2-7, with TRBD1 matching over 9 bases. CDR3 size: 15 residues. J gave up 2 bases and V 2 bases, and 7 bases lay outside the gene matches. Germline lookup yields CDR1 DFQATT and CDR2 SNEGSKA (reference sequence).